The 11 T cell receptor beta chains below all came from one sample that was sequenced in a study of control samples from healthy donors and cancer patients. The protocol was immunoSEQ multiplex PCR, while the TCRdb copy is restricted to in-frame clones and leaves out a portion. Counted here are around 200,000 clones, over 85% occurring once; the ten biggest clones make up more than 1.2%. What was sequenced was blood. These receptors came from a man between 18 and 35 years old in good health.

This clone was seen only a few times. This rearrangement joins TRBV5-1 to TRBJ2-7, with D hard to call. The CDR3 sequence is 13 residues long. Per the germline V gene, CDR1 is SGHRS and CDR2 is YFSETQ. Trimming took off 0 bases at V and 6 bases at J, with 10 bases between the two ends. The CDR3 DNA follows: TGCGCCAGCAGCTTGGCAGTAACCAGCGAGCAGTACTTC. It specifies CASSLAVTSEQYF.

CDR3 sequence reads: CAGQGASTEAFF. The DNA of the CDR3 is TGTGCCGGACAGGGGGCAAGTACTGAAGCTTTCTTT. V usage is TRBV28 and J usage is TRBJ1-1, with TRBD1 identical over 11 bases. J gave up 5 bases and V 11 bases, and 4 bases lay outside the gene matches. CDR1 is MDHEN, CDR2 SYDVKM, per germline. This CDR3 has 12 residues.

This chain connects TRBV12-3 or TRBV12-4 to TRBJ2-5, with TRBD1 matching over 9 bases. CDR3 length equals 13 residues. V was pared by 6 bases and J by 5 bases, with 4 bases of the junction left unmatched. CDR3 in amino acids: CASRQGALETQYF. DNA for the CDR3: TGTGCCAGCAGACAGGGGGCGTTGGAGACCCAGTACTTC.

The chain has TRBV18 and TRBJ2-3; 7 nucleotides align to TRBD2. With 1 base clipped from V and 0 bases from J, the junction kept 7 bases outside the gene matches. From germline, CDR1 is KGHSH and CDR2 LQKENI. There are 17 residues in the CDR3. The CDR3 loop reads CASSPRHPSGSTDTQYF. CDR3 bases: TGTGCCAGCTCACCACGGCACCCTAGCGGTAGCACAGATACGCAGTATTTT.

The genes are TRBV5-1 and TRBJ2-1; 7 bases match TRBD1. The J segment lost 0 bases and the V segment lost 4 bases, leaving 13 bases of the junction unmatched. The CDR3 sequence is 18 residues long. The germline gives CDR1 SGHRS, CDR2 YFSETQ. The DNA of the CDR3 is TGCGCCAGCAGCCTCGGGACAGTCAGAAGGAGCTCCTACAATGAGCAGTTCTTC. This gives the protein CASSLGTVRRSSYNEQFF.

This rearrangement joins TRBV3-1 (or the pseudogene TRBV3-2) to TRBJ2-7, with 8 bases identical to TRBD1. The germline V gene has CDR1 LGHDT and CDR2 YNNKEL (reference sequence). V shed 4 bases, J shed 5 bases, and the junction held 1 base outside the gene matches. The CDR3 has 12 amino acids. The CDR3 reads CASSPQGDEQYF. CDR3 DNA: TGTGCCAGCAGCCCACAGGGGGACGAGCAGTACTTC.

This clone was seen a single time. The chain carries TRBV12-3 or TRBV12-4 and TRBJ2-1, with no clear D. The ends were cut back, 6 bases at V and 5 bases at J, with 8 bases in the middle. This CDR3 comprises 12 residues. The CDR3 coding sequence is TGTGCCAGCAGCCAAAGTCACAATGAGCAGTTCTTC. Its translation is CASSQSHNEQFF.

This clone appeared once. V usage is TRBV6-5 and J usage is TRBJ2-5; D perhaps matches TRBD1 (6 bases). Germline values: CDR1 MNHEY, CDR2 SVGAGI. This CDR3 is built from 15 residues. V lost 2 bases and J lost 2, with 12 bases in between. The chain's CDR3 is CASSYDRWSQETQYF. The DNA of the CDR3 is TGTGCCAGCAGTTACGACAGGTGGTCACAAGAGACCCAGTACTTC.

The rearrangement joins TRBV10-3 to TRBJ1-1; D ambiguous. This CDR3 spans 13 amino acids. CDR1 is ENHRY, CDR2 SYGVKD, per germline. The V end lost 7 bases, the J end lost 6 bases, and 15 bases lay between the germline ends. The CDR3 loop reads CAITGPLLSEAFF. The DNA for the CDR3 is TGTGCCATCACAGGTCCTCTTCTCTCTGAAGCTTTCTTT.

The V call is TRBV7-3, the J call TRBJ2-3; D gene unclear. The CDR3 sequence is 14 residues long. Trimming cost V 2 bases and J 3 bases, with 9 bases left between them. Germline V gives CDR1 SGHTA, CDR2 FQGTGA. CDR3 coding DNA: TGTGCCAGCAGCTTACTGGGTCGAACAGATACGCAGTATTTT. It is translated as CASSLLGRTDTQYF.

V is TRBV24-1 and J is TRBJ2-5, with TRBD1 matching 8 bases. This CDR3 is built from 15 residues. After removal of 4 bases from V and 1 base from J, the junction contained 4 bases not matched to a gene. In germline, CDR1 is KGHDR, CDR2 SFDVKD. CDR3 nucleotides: TGTGCCACCAGTGAAAGACAGGGGCTCCAAGAGACCCAGTACTTC. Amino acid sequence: CATSERQGLQETQYF.